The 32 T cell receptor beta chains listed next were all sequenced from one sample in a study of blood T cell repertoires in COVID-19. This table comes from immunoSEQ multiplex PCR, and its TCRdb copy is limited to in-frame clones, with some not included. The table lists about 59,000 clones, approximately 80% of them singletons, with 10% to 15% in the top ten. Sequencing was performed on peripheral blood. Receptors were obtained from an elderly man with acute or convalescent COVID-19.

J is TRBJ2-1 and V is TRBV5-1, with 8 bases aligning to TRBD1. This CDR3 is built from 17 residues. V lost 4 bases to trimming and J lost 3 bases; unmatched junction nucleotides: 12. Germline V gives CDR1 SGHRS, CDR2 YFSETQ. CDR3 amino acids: CASSPGSGTGIYNEQFF. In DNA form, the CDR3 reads TGCGCCAGCAGCCCCGGTTCCGGGACAGGAATCTACAATGAGCAGTTCTTC. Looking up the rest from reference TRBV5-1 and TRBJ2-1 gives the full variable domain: KAGVTQTPRYLIKTRGQQVTLSCSPISGHRSVSWYQQTPGQGLQFLFEYFSETQRNKGNFPGRFSGRQFSNSRSEMNVSTLELGDSALYLCASSPGSGTGIYNEQFFGPGTRLTVL.

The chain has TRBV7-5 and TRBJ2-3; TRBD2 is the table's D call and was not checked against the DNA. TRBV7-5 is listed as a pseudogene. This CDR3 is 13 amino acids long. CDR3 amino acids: CAWLANSTDTQYF. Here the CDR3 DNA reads TGTGCCTGGCTAGCGAATAGCACAGATACGCAGTATTTT.

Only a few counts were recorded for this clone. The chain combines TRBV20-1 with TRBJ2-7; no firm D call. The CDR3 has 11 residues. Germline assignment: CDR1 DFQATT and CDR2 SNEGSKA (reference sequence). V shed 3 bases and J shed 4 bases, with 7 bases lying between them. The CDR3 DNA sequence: TGCAGTGCTAGGGCGGAGTACGAGCAGTACTTC. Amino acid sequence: CSARAEYEQYF.

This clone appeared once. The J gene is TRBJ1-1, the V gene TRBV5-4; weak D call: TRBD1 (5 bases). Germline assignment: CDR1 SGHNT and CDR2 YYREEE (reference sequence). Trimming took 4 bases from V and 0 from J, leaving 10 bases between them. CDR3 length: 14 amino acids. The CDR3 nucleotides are TGTGCCAGCAGCAGGGACTACATGAACACTGAAGCTTTCTTT. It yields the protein CASSRDYMNTEAFF. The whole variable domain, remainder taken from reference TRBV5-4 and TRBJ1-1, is ETGVTQSPTHLIKTRGQQVTLRCSSQSGHNTVSWYQQALGQGPQFIFQYYREEENGRGNFPPRFSGLQFPNYSSELNVNALELDDSALYLCASSRDYMNTEAFFGQGTRLTVV.

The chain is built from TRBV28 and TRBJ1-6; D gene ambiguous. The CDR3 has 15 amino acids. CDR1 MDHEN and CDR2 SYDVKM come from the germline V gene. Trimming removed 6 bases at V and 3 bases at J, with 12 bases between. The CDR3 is CASSPAGLYNSPLHF. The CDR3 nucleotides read TGTGCCAGCAGCCCAGCGGGCCTCTATAATTCACCCCTCCACTTT.

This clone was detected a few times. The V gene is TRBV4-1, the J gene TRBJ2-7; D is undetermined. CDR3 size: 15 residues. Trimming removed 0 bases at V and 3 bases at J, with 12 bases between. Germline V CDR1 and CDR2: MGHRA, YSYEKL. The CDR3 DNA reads TGCGCCAGCAGCCAAGATCCCCCGGGTTTCTACGAGCAGTACTTC. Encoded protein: CASSQDPPGFYEQYF.

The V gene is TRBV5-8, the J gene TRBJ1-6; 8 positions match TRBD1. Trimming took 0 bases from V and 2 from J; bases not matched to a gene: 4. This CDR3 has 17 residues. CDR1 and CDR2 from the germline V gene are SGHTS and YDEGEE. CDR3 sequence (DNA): TGTGCCAGCAGCTTGGGTCAGGGGGCCACCTATAATTCACCCCTCCACTTT. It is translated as CASSLGQGATYNSPLHF. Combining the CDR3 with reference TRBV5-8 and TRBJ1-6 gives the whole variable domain EAGVTQSPTHLIKTRGQQATLRCSPISGHTSVYWYQQALGLGLQFLLWYDEGEERNRGNFPPRFSGRQFPNYSSELNVNALELEDSALYLCASSLGQGATYNSPLHFGNGTRLTVT.

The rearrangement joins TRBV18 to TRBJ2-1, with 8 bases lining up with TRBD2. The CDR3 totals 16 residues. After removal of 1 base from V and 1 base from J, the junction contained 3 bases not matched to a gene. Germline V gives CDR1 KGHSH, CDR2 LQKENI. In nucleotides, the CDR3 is TGTGCCAGCTCACCACGGCGGGAGGTTTCCTACAATGAGCAGTTCTTC. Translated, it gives CASSPRREVSYNEQFF.

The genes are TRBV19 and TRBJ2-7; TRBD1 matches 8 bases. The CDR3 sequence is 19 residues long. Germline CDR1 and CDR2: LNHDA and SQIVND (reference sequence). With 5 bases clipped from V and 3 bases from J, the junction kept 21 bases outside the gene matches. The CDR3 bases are TGTGCCAGTAGTGGAAGCCTCGGGACGGCCAGGGGGCAGAACTACGAGCAGTACTTC. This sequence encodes CASSGSLGTARGQNYEQYF.

The DNA for the CDR3 is TGCGCCAGCAGCTTGGCGCCTTCAGGGGACTATGGCTACACCTTC. As protein: CASSLAPSGDYGYTF. The chain has TRBV5-1 and TRBJ1-2, with D perhaps matching TRBD1 (6 bases). Germline V gene sequence: CDR1 SGHRS, CDR2 YFSETQ. V was clipped by 0 bases and J by 3 bases, with 12 bases between them. The CDR3 consists of 15 residues.

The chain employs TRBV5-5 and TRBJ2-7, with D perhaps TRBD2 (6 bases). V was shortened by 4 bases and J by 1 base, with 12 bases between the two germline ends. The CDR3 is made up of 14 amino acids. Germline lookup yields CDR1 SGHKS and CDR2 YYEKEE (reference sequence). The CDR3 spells CASSPNGLSYEQYF. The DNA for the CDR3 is TGTGCCAGCAGCCCCAACGGACTATCCTACGAGCAGTACTTC.

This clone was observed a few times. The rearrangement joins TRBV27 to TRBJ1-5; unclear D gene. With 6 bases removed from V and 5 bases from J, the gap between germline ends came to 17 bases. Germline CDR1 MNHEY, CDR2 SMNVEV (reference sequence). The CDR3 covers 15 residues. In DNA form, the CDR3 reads TGTGCCAGCAGCTTAATGTCCGGCAGCGATCAGCCCCAGCATTTT. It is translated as CASSLMSGSDQPQHF.

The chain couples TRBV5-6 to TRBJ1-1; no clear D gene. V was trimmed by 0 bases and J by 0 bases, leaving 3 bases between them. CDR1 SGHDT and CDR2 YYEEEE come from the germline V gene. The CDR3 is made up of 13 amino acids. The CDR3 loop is CASSLVLNTEAFF. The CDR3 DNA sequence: TGTGCCAGCAGCTTGGTATTGAACACTGAAGCTTTCTTT.

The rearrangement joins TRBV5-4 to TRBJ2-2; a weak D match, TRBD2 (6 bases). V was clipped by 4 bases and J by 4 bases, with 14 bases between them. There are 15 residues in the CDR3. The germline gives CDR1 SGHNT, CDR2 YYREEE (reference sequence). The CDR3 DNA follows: TGTGCCAGCAGCGCCGGACTAAGAACCACCGGGGAGCTGTTTTTT. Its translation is CASSAGLRTTGELFF. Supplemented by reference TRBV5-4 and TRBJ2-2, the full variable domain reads ETGVTQSPTHLIKTRGQQVTLRCSSQSGHNTVSWYQQALGQGPQFIFQYYREEENGRGNFPPRFSGLQFPNYSSELNVNALELDDSALYLCASSAGLRTTGELFFGEGSRLTVL.

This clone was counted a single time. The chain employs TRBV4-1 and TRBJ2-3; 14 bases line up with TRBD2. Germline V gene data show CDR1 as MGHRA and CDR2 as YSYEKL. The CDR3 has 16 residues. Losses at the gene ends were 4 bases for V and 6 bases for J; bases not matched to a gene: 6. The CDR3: CASSRETSGGADTQYF. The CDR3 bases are TGCGCCAGCAGCCGAGAGACTAGCGGGGGGGCTGATACGCAGTATTTT.

In DNA, the CDR3 is TGCGCCAGCAAACGGACGGTGGGGCGCAATCAGCCCCAGCATTTT. It translates to CASKRTVGRNQPQHF. This chain connects TRBV5-1 to TRBJ1-5, with a weak D call TRBD1 (5 bases). The CDR3 sequence is 15 residues long. Per germline, CDR1 SGHRS and CDR2 YFSETQ. Between the trimmed V and J ends, which lost 6 bases and 2 bases, there was a span of 15 bases. The full variable domain, rest sourced from reference TRBV5-1 and TRBJ1-5, is KAGVTQTPRYLIKTRGQQVTLSCSPISGHRSVSWYQQTPGQGLQFLFEYFSETQRNKGNFPGRFSGRQFSNSRSEMNVSTLELGDSALYLCASKRTVGRNQPQHFGDGTRLSIL.

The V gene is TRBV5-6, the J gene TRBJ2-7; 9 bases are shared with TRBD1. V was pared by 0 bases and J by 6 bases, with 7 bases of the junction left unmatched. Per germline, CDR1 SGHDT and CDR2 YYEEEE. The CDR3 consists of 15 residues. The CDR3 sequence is CASSLEGTGYVEQYF. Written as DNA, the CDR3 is TGTGCCAGCAGCTTGGAAGGGACAGGGTACGTCGAGCAGTACTTC. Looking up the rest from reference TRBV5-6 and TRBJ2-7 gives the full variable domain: DAGVTQSPTHLIKTRGQQVTLRCSPKSGHDTVSWYQQALGQGPQFIFQYYEEEERQRGNFPDRFSGHQFPNYSSELNVNALLLGDSALYLCASSLEGTGYVEQYFGPGTRLTVT.

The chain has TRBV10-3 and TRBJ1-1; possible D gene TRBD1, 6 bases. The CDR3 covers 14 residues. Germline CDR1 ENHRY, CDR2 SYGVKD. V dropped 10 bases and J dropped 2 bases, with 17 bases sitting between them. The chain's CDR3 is CASRNREDNTEAFF. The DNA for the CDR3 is TGTGCCAGCCGAAACAGGGAAGATAACACTGAAGCTTTCTTT.

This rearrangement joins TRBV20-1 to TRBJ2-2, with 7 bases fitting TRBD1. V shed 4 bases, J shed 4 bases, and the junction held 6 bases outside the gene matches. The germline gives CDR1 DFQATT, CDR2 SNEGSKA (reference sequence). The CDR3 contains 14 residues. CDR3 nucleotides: TGCAGTGCTACTGACAGGGCCCTCACCGGGGAGCTGTTTTTT. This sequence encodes CSATDRALTGELFF.

The CDR3 protein is CASSPGILPGYGYTF. The CDR3 DNA follows: TGTGCCAGCTCACCTGGCATTCTGCCGGGCTATGGCTACACCTTC. The chain recombines TRBV18 with TRBJ1-2; D unresolved. This CDR3 region has 15 residues. Trimming took 3 bases from V and 4 from J, leaving 15 bases between them. CDR1 and CDR2 (germline): KGHSH, LQKENI.

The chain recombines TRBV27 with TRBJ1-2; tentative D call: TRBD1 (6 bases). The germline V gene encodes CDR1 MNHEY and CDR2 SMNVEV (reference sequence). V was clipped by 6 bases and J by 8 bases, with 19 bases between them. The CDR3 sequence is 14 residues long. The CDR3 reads CASRPLQGSGGYTF. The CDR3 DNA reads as TGTGCCAGCAGACCCCTACAGGGTTCGGGGGGCTACACCTTC.

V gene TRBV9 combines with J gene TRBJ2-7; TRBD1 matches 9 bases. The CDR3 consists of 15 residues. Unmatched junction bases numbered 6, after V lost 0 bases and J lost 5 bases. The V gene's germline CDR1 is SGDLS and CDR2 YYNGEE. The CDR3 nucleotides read TGTGCCAGCAGCGTAGATCCGGGACAGGGAAACGAGCAGTACTTC. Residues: CASSVDPGQGNEQYF.

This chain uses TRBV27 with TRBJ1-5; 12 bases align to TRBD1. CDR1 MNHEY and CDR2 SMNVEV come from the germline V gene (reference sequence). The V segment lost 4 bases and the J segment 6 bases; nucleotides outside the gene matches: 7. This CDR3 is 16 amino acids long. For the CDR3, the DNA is TGTGCCAGCAGTTCGGGACAGGGGGCGTCGGGTCAGCCCCAGCATTTT. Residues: CASSSGQGASGQPQHF.

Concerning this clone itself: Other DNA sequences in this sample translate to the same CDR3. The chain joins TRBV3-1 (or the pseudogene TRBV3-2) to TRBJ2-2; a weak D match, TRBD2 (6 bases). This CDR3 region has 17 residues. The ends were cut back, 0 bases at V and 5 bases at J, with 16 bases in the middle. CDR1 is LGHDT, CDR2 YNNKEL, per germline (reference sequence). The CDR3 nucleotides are TGTGCCAGCAGCCAAGATCGTGGAGGGCTTTATACCGGGGAGCTGTTTTTT. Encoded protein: CASSQDRGGLYTGELFF.

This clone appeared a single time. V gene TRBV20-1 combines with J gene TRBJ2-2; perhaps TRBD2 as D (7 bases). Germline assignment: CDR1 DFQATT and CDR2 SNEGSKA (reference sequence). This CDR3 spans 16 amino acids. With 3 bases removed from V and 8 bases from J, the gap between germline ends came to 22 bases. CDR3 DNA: TGCAGTGCTAGTGCACCCGGGACTACCCAGGGGGGGGAGCTGTTTTTT. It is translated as CSASAPGTTQGGELFF.

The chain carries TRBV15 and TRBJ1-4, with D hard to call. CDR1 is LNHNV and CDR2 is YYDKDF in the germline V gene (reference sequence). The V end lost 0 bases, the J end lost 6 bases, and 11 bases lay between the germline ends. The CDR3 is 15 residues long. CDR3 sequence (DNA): TGTGCCACCAGCAGAGATAAAATCCTTGATGAAAAACTGTTTTTT. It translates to CATSRDKILDEKLFF.

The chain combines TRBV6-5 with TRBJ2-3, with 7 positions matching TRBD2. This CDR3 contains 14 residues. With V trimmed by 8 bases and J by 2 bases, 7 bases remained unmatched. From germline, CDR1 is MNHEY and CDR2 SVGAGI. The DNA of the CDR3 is TGTGCCAGCGCGTACTGGGACTACACAGATACGCAGTATTTT. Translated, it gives CASAYWDYTDTQYF.

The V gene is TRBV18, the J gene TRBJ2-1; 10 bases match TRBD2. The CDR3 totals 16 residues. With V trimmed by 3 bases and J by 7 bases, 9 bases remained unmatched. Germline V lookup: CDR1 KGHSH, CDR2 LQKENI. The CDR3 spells CASSPPGLARSNEQFF. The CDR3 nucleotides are TGTGCCAGCTCACCCCCGGGACTAGCGAGAAGTAATGAGCAGTTCTTC.

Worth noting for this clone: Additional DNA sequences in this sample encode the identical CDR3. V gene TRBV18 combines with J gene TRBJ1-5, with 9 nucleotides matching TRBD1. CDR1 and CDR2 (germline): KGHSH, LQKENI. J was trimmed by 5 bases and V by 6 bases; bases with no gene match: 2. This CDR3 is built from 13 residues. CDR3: CASSRDRDQPQHF. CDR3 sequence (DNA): TGTGCCAGCTCCCGGGACAGGGATCAGCCCCAGCATTTT.

The CDR3 is CASSRREGYGYTF. Here the CDR3 DNA reads TGTGCCAGCAGCCGACGGGAGGGCTATGGCTACACCTTC. This chain connects TRBV3-1 (or the pseudogene TRBV3-2) to TRBJ1-2; D not certain. The germline CDR1 and CDR2 sequences are LGHDT and YNNKEL (reference sequence). This CDR3 contains 13 residues. Trimming shortened V by 4 bases and J by 4 bases, and 10 bases separated the two germline ends.

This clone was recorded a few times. The CDR3 DNA is TGTGCCAGCAGTTTGGGGAGGGGTCGGTCACCCCTCCACTTT. It specifies CASSLGRGRSPLHF. J is TRBJ1-6 and V is TRBV28, with D perhaps TRBD1 (5 bases). The germline gives CDR1 MDHEN, CDR2 SYDVKM. This CDR3 is built from 14 residues. V was shortened by 3 bases and J by 10 bases, with 13 bases between the two germline ends.

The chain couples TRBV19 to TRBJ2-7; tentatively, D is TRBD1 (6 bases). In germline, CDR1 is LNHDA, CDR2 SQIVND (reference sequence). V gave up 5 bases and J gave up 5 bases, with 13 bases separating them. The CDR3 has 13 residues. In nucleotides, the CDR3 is TGTGCCAGTAGTGTAACAGGGACACACGAGCAGTACTTC. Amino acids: CASSVTGTHEQYF.